These 5 T cell receptor beta chains were all obtained from the same sample, sequenced in a study of OX40 agonist ivuxolimab in advanced cancers. Assay used: immunoSEQ multiplex PCR; TCRdb lists only in-frame clones, some missing. Seen here are just under 35,000 clones, approximately 90% observed once, and the top ten hold 30% to 40%. The sequenced sample was CD4+ or CD8+ T cells sorted from blood, obtained in a trial of the OX40 agonist ivuxolimab. Receptor source: an adult with an advanced solid tumor such as melanoma, head and neck, liver or kidney cancer.

The V and J genes are TRBV12-5 and TRBJ2-3; a possible D gene is TRBD2 (6 bases). This CDR3 contains 15 residues. Trimming left V 3 bases short and J 1 base short, with 11 bases between. The germline V gene encodes CDR1 LGHNT and CDR2 FRNRAP. CDR3 residues: CASGFSTGGTDTQYF. For the CDR3, the DNA is TGTGCTAGTGGTTTCTCGACGGGGGGCACAGATACGCAGTATTTT.

The chain is built from TRBV6-4 and TRBJ2-2; D call uncertain. This CDR3 is built from 13 residues. The V gene lost 3 bases and the J gene lost 7 bases, with 9 bases spanning the gap. Per germline, CDR1 MRHNA and CDR2 SNTAGT. CDR3 region: CASSEKGHGELFF. The CDR3 DNA sequence: TGTGCCAGCAGTGAAAAGGGTCACGGGGAGCTGTTTTTT.

In its sample, this clone was seen once. The chain has TRBV11-2 and TRBJ1-5; D gene uncertain. The CDR3 has 13 amino acids. In germline, CDR1 is SGHAT, CDR2 FQNNGV. Trimming took 1 base from V and 0 from J, leaving 1 base between them. CDR3 sequence reads: CASSLGSNQPQHF. The CDR3 DNA sequence: TGTGCCAGCAGCTTAGGTAGCAATCAGCCCCAGCATTTT.

This chain uses TRBV27 with TRBJ2-1; D is possibly TRBD2 (6 bases). The CDR3 extends over 15 amino acids. Germline loops: CDR1 MNHEY, CDR2 SMNVEV (reference sequence). Between the trimmed V and J ends, which lost 6 bases and 9 bases, there was a span of 21 bases. DNA for the CDR3: TGTGCCAGCAGGGGAGGTTGGGGGAGAGGCGGTGAGCAGTTCTTC. Translated: CASRGGWGRGGEQFF.

The V call is TRBV7-8, the J call TRBJ2-5; possible D gene TRBD2, 5 bases. In germline, CDR1 is SGHVS, CDR2 FQNEAQ. The V gene lost 5 bases and the J gene lost 0 bases, with 13 bases spanning the gap. The CDR3 is made up of 15 amino acids. The CDR3 loop is CASSPNGMYQETQYF. The DNA of the CDR3 is TGTGCCAGCAGCCCCAACGGGATGTACCAAGAGACCCAGTACTTC.